Listed below are T cell receptor beta chains from one sample, sequenced in a study of cytomegalovirus exposure and HLA in healthy donors. Assay used: immunoSEQ multiplex PCR; TCRdb lists only in-frame clones, some missing. The sample lists nearly 110,000 clones, around 76% seen once, with roughly 2.7% in the top ten. Sequencing used PBMCs. The receptors stem from a man aged 25-45 years in good health and CMV-seropositive. The CDR3 runs from the conserved cysteine through the conserved F or W. Fields, in order: J gene, V gene, D gene, clone size, CDR3 protein, CDR3 DNA. D genes are given only for firm matches. Size values are once, few and many counts, or a class for expanded clones, and some rows have none.

TRBJ2-5 | TRBV27 | TRBD2 | . | CASSPGLAGGLSETQYF | TGTGCCAGCAGCCCGGGACTAGCGGGGGGGTTGTCAGAGACCCAGTACTTC
TRBJ2-1 | TRBV6-6 | . | . | CASSPQYNEQFF | TGTGCCAGCAGTCCCCAGTACAATGAGCAGTTCTTC
TRBJ2-7 | TRBV19 | TRBD1 | . | CASSLWTGSYEQYF | TGTGCCAGTAGTCTTTGGACAGGCTCCTACGAGCAGTACTTC
TRBJ2-3 | TRBV21-1 | . | . | CASSKEGTGVYTDTQYF | TGTGCCAGCAGCAAAGAAGGGACAGGGGTATACACAGATACGCAGTATTTT
TRBJ1-2 | TRBV30 | . | . | CAYTGRGGGYGYTF | TGTGCCTACACCGGTAGGGGAGGGGGCTATGGCTACACCTTC
TRBJ1-5 | TRBV4-1 | TRBD1 | . | CASSPVTTGWRGNQPQHF | TGCGCCAGCAGCCCAGTAACGACAGGGTGGAGGGGCAATCAGCCCCAGCATTTT
TRBJ1-2 | TRBV30 | TRBD1 | . | CAWSPGGHYGYTF | TGTGCCTGGAGCCCAGGGGGGCACTATGGCTACACCTTC
TRBJ2-1 | TRBV10-1 | TRBD1 | . | CASREQPGQGLDEQFF | TGCGCCAGCAGGGAGCAGCCGGGACAGGGGTTGGATGAGCAGTTCTTC
TRBJ2-2 | TRBV25-1 | . | . | CASSEYIRTGELFF | TGTGCCAGCAGTGAATACATCAGAACCGGGGAGCTGTTTTTT
TRBJ1-1 | TRBV5-1 | . | . | CASSLEAWATEAFF | TGCGCCAGCAGCCTGGAGGCGTGGGCTACTGAAGCTTTCTTT
TRBJ1-1 | TRBV7-9 | . | . | CSSSLWQGREGTEAFF | TGTTCCAGCAGCTTGTGGCAGGGAAGGGAGGGGACTGAAGCTTTCTTT
TRBJ2-5 | TRBV2 | . | . | CASSELSGYQETQYF | TGTGCCAGCAGTGAACTGTCAGGGTATCAAGAGACCCAGTACTTC
TRBJ2-3 | TRBV4-1 | TRBD2 | . | CASSQGGTSGGRIGDTQYF | TGCGCCAGCAGCCAAGGGGGGACTAGCGGGGGGAGGATCGGAGATACGCAGTATTTT
TRBJ2-3 | TRBV7-9 | . | once | CASSLGGGESTDTQYF | TGTGCCAGCAGCTTAGGAGGCGGGGAAAGCACAGATACGCAGTATTTT
TRBJ2-2 | TRBV19 | . | few | CASSIARKYTGELFF | TGTGCCAGTAGTATCGCGAGAAAGTACACCGGGGAGCTGTTTTTT
TRBJ1-1 | TRBV6-1 | . | once | CASTLGGVANTEAFF | TGTGCCAGCACCCTGGGAGGGGTAGCGAACACTGAAGCTTTCTTT
TRBJ1-1 | TRBV5-4 | . | . | CASSLSRANTEAFF | TGTGCCAGCAGCTTGAGCAGGGCGAACACTGAAGCTTTCTTT